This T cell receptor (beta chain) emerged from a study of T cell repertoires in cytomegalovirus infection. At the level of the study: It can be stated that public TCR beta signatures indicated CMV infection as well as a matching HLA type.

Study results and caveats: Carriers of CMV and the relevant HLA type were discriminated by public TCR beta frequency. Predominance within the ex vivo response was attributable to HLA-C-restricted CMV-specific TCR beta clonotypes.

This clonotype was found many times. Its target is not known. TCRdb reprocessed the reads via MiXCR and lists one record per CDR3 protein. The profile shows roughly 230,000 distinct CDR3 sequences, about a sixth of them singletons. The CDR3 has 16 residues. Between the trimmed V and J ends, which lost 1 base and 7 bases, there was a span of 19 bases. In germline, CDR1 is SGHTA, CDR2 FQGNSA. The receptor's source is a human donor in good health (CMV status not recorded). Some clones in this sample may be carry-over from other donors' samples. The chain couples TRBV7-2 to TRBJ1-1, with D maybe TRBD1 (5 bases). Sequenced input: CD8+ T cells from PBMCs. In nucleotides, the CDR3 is TGTGCCAGCAGCTTAGTTGGGGACTCTCGAGCCGTTGAAGCTTTCTTT. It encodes CASSLVGDSRAVEAFF.